This TCR beta chain was sequenced for a study of T cells in Graves' hyperthyroidism and ophthalmopathy. Study-wide findings and caveats: Researchers found most expanded thyroid clonotypes above 0.001 in blood as well.

As regards this clonotype: Its matching antigen is unknown.

The CDR3 regions of TCR beta were amplified from RNA transcripts. In the first-round RT-PCR of the TCR CDR3, the HTBI primer set was used. TCRdb called the multiplex PCR reads again in MiXCR, with one record for every CDR3 protein. The sample gives roughly 500,000 distinct CDR3 sequences, about 46% of which show up once; 44% is in the top ten. The CDR3 runs 13 residues. With 2 bases removed from V and 8 bases from J, the gap between germline ends came to 12 bases. Germline CDR1 MGHDK, CDR2 SYGVNS. The chain combines TRBV25-1 with TRBJ1-2; D is unresolved. The sequencing input was peripheral blood or thyroid tissue (not recorded which). This TCR was sampled from an adult woman with Graves' disease, either hyperthyroidism or ophthalmopathy (not recorded which). In DNA, the CDR3 is TGTGCCAGCAGTGAACCCCTCCGACGAGGCTACACCTTC. Its translation: CASSEPLRRGYTF.